A selection of T cell receptor beta chains follows, all from one sample in a study of T cell repertoires in cytomegalovirus infection. TCRdb reprocessed the reads with MiXCR, giving one entry per CDR3 protein. Here the sample spans fewer than 950,000 distinct CDR3 sequences, around a third being singletons. No antigen is known for these receptors. This specimen consisted of cultured CD8+ T cells from PBMCs, obtained from culture after CMV antigen stimulation. Receptors were obtained from a human donor in good health (CMV status not recorded). Some clones in this sample may be carry-over from other donors' samples. CDR3s leave out the opening cysteine and the closing phenylalanine or tryptophan.

CDR3 protein	V gene	J gene	CDR3 length
ASSQSGRPTGYT	TRBV14	TRBJ1-2	12
ASGLSGRNEQF	TRBV12-5	TRBJ2-1	11
ASSVDGRPRWDTEAF	TRBV9	TRBJ1-1	15
ASAGVGTEAF	TRBV19	TRBJ1-1	10
AIRIVGQADTQY	TRBV10-3	TRBJ2-3	12
ASSIGPIDYEQY	TRBV19	TRBJ2-7	12
SARGLSYNEQF	TRBV29-1	TRBJ2-1	11
ASSDQQGNTGELF	TRBV2	TRBJ2-2	13
ASSLERDAANYGYT	TRBV6-6	TRBJ1-2	14
ASSYSLGPAWPQH	TRBV6-2/TRBV6-3	TRBJ1-5	13